What follows is one T cell receptor (beta chain) and its context. Its antigen is not yet known. Base qualities are not at hand, and no much larger clone is one base apart. TCRbeta CDR3 regions were amplified from genomic DNA using the immunoSEQ Assay, a bias-controlled multiplex PCR. Under the source paper's analysis protocol: Within the assay, amplification of reference gene primers was used to estimate how many nucleated cells each sample contained. Sequence reads were collapsed and filtered to measure the absolute abundance of every unique TCRbeta CDR3 rearrangement. For each sample, productive Simpson clonality was calculated as the square root of Simpson's diversity index across productive rearrangements. TCRdb provides this immuneACCESS table in a form limited to in-frame rearrangements. Some clones are lacking; in checked studies, under half of them reflect an unresolved V gene, and why the rest are absent is not known. V, J and clone size derive from that table, while D and trimming were established from the DNA sequence. Present in this sample are under 200,000 clones, roughly nine tenths of which were seen just once. Under 25% of the sample comes from the top ten.

This record belongs to a study of blood T cell repertoires in COVID-19 (dated by TCRdb to about 2020). As for the study more broadly: The collaborator samples originated in the United States, Italy and Spain and spanned the acute and convalescent phases of COVID-19. The material from the prospective study consisted of cDNA or gDNA derived from T cells, B-cell-depleted T cells, or PBMCs. Deeply sampled blood TCRbeta repertoires from subjects exposed to, actively infected with, or recovered from COVID-19 were included in the dataset. The repertoires were released in a freely available public database meant as a resource for research on the immune response to SARS-CoV-2. The samples were drawn from the first 160 participants of the ongoing ImmuneRACE study and from over a thousand subjects provided by 6 global collaborators. The sample metadata nearly always contained a de-identified subject ID, COVID-19 status, age in years and sex. HLA class I and class II types, where available, came from metadata supplied by the sample provider rather than from assay-based typing. What the study reported, not specific to this receptor: The amount of clinical and demographic metadata varied by source and participant and was provided uncurated.

Whole blood was collected in K2EDTA tubes by collaborating institutions according to the institutions' own protocols. For TCRbeta analysis, collaborators shipped samples in one of three forms: frozen whole blood, isolated PBMCs, or DNA extracted from either of those sample types. As encoded in the germline V gene, CDR1 is MNHEY while CDR2 is SVGAGI. V is reduced by 5 bases and J by 4 bases, leaving a spacing of 12 bases between them. The CDR3 has 15 amino acids, counting the end cysteine and phenylalanine. The retained sequence is limited to the CDR3, 45 bases, with the frame set at the first base. The sample was peripheral blood. This clonotype was sampled from a man between 60 and 70 years old with active or convalescent COVID-19. The rearranged chain carries TRBV6-5 and TRBJ2-6; the D gene is possibly TRBD1, with 6 bases matching. The CDR3 reads CASSLNREGANVLTF. The DNA reads TGTGCCAGCAGTCTTAACAGGGAGGGGGCCAACGTCCTGACTTTC.